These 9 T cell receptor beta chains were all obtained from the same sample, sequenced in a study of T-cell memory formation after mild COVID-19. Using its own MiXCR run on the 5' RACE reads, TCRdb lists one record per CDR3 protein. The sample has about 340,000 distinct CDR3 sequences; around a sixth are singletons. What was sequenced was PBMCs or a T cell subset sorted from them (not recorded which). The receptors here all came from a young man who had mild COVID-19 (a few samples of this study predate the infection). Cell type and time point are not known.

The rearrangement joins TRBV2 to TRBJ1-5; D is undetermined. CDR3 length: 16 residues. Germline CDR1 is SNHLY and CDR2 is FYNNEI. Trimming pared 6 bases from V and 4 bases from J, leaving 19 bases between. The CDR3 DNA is TGTGCCAGCAGGGACCCCCGACGGGGTGAAAATCAGCCCCAGCATTTT. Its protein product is CASRDPRRGENQPQHF.

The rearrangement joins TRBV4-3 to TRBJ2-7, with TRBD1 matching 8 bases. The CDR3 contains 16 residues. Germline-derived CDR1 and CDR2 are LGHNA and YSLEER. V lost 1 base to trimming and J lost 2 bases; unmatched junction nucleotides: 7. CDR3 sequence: CASSQGTGKDPYEQYV. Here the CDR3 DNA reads TGCGCCAGCAGCCAAGGGACAGGGAAGGACCCCTACGAGCAGTACGTC.

The chain's CDR3 is CASRTAWGAGEQYF. The CDR3 region has the DNA TGTGCCAGCAGAACCGCCTGGGGGGCCGGCGAGCAGTACTTC. The gene calls are TRBV12-3 or TRBV12-4 and TRBJ2-7; D could derive from TRBD1 or TRBD2 (6 bases each). This CDR3 has 14 residues. With 6 bases removed from V and 6 bases from J, the gap between germline ends came to 18 bases.

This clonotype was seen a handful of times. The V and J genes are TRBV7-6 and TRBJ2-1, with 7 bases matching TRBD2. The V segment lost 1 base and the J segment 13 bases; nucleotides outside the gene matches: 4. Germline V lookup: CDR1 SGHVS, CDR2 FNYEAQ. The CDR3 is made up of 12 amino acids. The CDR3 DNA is TGTGCCAGCAGCTTAGGGGGGGGAGGTCAGTTCTTC. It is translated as CASSLGGGGQFF.

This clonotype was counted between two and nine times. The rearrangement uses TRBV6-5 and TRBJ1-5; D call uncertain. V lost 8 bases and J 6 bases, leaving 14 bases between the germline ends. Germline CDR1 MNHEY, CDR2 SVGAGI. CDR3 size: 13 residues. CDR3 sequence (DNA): TGTGCCAGCGTCCCCAACGCCGGTCAGCCCCAGCATTTT. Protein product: CASVPNAGQPQHF.

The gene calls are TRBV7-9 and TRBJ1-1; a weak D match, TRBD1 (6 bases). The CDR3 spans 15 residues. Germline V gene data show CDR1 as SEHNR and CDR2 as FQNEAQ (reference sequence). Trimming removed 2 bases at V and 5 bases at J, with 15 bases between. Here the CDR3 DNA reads TGTGCCAGCAGCTTATGGGGGGGGCAGACGACTGAAGCTTTCTTT. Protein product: CASSLWGGQTTEAFF.

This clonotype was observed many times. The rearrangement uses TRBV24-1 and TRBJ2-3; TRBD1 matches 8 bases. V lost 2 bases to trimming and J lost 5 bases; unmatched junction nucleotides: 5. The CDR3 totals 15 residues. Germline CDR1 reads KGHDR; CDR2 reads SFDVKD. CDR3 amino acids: CATSDSQGARDTQYF. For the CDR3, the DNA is TGTGCCACCAGTGATTCCCAGGGGGCCAGAGATACGCAGTATTTT.

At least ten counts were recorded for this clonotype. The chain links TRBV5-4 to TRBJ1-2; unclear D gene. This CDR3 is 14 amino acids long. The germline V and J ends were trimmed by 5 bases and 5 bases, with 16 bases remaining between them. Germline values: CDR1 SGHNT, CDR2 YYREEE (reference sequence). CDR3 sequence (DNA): TGTGCCAGCAGACCCCCGGCCTCGGTATATGGCTACACCTTC. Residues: CASRPPASVYGYTF. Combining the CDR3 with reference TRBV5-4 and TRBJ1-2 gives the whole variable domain ETGVTQSPTHLIKTRGQQVTLRCSSQSGHNTVSWYQQALGQGPQFIFQYYREEENGRGNFPPRFSGLQFPNYSSELNVNALELDDSALYLCASRPPASVYGYTFGSGTRLTVV.

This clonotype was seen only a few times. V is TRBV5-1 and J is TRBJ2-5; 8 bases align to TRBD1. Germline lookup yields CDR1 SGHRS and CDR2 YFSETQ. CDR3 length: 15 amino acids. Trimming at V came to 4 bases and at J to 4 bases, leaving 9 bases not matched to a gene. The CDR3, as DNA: TGCGCCAGCAGCCCCCGCCAGGGGGCCGGAGAGACCCAGTACTTC. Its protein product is CASSPRQGAGETQYF.